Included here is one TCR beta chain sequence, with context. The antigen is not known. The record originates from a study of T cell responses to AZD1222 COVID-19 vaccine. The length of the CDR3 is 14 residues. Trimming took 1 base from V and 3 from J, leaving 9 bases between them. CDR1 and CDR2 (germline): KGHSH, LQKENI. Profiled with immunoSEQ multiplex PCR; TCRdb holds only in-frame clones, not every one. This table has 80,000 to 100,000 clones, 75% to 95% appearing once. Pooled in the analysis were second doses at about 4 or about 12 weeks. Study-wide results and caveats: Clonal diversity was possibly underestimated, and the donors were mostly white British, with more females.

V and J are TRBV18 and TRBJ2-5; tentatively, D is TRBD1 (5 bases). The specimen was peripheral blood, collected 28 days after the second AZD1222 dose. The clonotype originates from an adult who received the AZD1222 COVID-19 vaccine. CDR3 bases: TGTGCCAGCTCACCACAACAAGGGGAAGAGACCCAGTACTTC. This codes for CASSPQQGEETQYF. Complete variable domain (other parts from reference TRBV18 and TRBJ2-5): NAGVMQNPRHLVRRRGQEARLRCSPMKGHSHVYWYRQLPEEGLKFMVYLQKENIIDESGMPKERFSAEFPKEGPSILRIQQVVRGDSAAYFCASSPQQGEETQYFGPGTRLLVL.